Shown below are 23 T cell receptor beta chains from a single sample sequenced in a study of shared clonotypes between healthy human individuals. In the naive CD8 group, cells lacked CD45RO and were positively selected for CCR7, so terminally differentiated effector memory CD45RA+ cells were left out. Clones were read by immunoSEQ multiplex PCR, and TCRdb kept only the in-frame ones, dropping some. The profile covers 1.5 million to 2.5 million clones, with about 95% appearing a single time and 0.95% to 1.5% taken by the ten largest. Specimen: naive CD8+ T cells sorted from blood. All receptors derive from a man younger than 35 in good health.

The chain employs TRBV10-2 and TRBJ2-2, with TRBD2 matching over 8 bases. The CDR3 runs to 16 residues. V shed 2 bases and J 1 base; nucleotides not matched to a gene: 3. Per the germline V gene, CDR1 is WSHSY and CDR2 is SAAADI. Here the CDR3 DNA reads TGCGCCAGCAGTGAGACTACTAGCGGGAACACCGGGGAGCTGTTTTTT. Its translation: CASSETTSGNTGELFF.

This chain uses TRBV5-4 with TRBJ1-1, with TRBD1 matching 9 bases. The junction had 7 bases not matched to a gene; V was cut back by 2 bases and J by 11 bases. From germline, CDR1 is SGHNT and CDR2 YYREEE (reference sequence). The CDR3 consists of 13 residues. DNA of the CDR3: TGTGCCAGCAGCTTCGGGACAGGGTTAGTCGCTTTCTTT. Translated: CASSFGTGLVAFF.

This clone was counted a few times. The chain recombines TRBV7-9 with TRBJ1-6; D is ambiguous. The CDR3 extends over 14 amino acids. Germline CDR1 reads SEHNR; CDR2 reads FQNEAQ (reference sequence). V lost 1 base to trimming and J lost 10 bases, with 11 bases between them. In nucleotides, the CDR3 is TGTGCCAGCAGCTTAGTCTGGGAGGACTCACCCCTCCACTTT. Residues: CASSLVWEDSPLHF.

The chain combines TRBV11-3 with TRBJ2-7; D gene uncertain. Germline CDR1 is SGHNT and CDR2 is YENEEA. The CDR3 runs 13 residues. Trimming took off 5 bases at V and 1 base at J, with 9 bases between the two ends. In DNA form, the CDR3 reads TGTGCCAGCAGCCCAGGACCTTCCTACGAGCAGTACTTC. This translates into CASSPGPSYEQYF.

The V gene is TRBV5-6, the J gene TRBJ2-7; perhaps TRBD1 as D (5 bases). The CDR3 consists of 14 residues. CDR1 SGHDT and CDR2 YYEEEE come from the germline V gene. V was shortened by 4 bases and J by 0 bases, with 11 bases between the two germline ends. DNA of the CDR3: TGTGCCAGCAGCGACGAGACAGCCTCCTACGAGCAGTACTTC. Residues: CASSDETASYEQYF.

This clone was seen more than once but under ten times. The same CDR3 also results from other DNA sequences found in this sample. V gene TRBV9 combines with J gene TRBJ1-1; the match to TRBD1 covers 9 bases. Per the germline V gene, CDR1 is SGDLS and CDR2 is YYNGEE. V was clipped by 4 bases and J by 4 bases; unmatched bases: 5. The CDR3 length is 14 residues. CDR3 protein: CASSPQGAGTEAFF. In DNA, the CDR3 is TGTGCCAGCAGCCCACAGGGGGCGGGCACTGAAGCTTTCTTT. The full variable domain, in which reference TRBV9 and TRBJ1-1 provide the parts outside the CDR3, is DSGVTQTPKHLITATGQRVTLRCSPRSGDLSVYWYQQSLDQGLQFLIQYYNGEERAKGNILERFSAQQFPDLHSELNLSSLELGDSALYFCASSPQGAGTEAFFGQGTRLTVV.

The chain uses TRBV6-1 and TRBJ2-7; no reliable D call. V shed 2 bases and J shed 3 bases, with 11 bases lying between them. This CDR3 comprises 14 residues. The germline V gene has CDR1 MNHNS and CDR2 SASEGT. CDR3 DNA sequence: TGTGCCAGCAGTGAATGGATGGAGAGCTACGAGCAGTACTTC. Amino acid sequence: CASSEWMESYEQYF.

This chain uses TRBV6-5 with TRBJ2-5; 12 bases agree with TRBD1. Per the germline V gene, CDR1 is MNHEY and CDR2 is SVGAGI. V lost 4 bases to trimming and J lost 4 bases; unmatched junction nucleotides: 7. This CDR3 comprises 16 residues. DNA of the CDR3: TGTGCCAGCAGTTTACCGGGACAGGGGGCTCCAGAGACCCAGTACTTC. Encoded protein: CASSLPGQGAPETQYF.

The CDR3 nucleotides are TGTGCCAGCAGCCGACTAGCGGGAGGAATCGTCTACGAGCAGTACTTC. Translated: CASSRLAGGIVYEQYF. This chain joins TRBV7-8 and TRBJ2-7; 13 nucleotides match TRBD2. V was pared by 5 bases and J by 3 bases, with 7 bases of the junction left unmatched. CDR1 is SGHVS, CDR2 FQNEAQ, per germline. The CDR3 runs 16 residues.

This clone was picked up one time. The CDR3 region has the DNA TGTGCCAGCAGCGTAGCTGTTGGGGGACAGGGGGCCACCGGGGAGCTGTTTTTT. This encodes CASSVAVGGQGATGELFF. The chain couples TRBV9 to TRBJ2-2; TRBD1 matches 12 bases. With V trimmed by 0 bases and J by 4 bases, 7 bases remained unmatched. This CDR3 is 18 amino acids long. CDR1 is SGDLS and CDR2 is YYNGEE in the germline V gene.

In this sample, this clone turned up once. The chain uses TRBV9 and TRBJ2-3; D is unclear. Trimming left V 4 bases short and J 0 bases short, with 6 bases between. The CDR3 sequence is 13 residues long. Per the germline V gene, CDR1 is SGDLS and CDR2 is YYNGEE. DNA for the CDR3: TGTGCCAGCAGCTCCACTAGCACAGATACGCAGTATTTT. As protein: CASSSTSTDTQYF.

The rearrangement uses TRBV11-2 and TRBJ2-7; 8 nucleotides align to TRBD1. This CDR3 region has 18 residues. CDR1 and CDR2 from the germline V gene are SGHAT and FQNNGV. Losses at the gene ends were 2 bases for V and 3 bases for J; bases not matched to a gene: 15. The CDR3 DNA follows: TGTGCCAGCAGCTTAAGAGACAGGGCAGGGGGCAATTACTACGAGCAGTACTTC. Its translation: CASSLRDRAGGNYYEQYF.

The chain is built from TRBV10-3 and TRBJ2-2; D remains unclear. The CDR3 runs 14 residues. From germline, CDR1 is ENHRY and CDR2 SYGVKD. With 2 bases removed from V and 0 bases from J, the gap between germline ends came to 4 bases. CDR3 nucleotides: TGTGCCATCAGTGAGCTTGCGAACACCGGGGAGCTGTTTTTT. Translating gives CAISELANTGELFF.

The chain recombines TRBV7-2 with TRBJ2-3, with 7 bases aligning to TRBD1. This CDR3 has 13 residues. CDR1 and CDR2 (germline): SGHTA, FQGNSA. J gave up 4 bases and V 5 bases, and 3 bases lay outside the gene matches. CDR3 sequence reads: CASSPGQSDTQYF. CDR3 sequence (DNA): TGTGCCAGCAGCCCGGGACAGTCAGATACGCAGTATTTT.

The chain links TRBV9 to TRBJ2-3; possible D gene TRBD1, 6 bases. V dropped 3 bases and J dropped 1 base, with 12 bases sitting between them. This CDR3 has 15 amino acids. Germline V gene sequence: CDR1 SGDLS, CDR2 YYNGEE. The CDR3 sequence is CASSESGHRTDTQYF. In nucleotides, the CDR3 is TGTGCCAGCAGCGAATCGGGACACCGCACAGATACGCAGTATTTT.

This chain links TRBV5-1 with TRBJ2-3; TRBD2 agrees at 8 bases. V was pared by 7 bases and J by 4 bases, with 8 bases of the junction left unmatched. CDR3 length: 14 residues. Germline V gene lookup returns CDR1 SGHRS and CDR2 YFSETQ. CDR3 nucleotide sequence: TGCGCCAGCGCAAGTATGCGGGAGGCAGATACGCAGTATTTT. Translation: CASASMREADTQYF.

This chain's CDR3 is CASSDAGAVYEQYF. Here the CDR3 DNA reads TGTGCCAGCAGTGATGCAGGGGCAGTCTACGAGCAGTACTTC. The chain combines TRBV6-1 with TRBJ2-7, with D possibly being TRBD1 (6 bases). Trimming stripped 3 bases from V and 3 bases from J, with 12 bases between. CDR1 MNHNS and CDR2 SASEGT come from the germline V gene. CDR3 size: 14 residues.

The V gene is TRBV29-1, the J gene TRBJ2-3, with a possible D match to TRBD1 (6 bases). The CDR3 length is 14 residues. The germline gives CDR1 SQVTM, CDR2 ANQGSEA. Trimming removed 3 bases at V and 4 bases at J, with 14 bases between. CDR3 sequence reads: CSVDGLDRADTQYF. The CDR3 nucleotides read TGCAGCGTTGACGGCCTGGACAGAGCAGATACGCAGTATTTT.

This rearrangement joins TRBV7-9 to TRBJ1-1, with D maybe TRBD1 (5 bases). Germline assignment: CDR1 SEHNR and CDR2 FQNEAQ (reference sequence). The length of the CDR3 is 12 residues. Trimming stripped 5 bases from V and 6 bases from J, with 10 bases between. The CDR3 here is CASSQGYAEAFF. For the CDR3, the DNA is TGTGCCAGCAGCCAGGGATATGCTGAAGCTTTCTTT. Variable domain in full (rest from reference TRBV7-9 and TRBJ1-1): DTGVSQNPRHKITKRGQNVTFRCDPISEHNRLYWYRQTLGQGPEFLTYFQNEAQLEKSRLLSDRFSAERPKGSFSTLEIQRTEQGDSAMYLCASSQGYAEAFFGQGTRLTVV.

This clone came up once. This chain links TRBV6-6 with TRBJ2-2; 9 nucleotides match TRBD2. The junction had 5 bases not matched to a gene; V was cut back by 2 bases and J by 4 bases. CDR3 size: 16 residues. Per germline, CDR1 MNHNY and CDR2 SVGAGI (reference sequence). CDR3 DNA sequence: TGTGCCAGCAGTTACACCGCGGGAGGGCGCACCGGGGAGCTGTTTTTT. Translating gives CASSYTAGGRTGELFF.

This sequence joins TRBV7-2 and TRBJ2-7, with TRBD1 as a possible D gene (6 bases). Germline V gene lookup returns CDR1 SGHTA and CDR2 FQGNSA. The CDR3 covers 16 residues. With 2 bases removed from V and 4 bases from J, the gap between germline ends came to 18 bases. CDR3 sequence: CASSLSPQQGSYEQYF. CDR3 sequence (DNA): TGTGCCAGCAGCTTAAGTCCGCAGCAGGGGAGTTACGAGCAGTACTTC.

CDR3 in DNA: TGCGCCAGCAGCCAAACCGGGACTAGCGACAGCACAGATACGCAGTATTTT. This gives the protein CASSQTGTSDSTDTQYF. The gene calls are TRBV4-1 and TRBJ2-3, with 10 positions matching TRBD2. The V segment lost 2 bases and the J segment 0 bases; nucleotides outside the gene matches: 5. Germline V lookup: CDR1 MGHRA, CDR2 YSYEKL. The CDR3 is 17 amino acids.

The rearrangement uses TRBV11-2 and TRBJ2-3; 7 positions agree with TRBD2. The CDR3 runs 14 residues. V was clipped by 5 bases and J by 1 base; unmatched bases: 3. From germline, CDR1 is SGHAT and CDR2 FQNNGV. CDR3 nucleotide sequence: TGTGCCAGCAGCAGACTAGCCGGCACAGATACGCAGTATTTT. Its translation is CASSRLAGTDTQYF.